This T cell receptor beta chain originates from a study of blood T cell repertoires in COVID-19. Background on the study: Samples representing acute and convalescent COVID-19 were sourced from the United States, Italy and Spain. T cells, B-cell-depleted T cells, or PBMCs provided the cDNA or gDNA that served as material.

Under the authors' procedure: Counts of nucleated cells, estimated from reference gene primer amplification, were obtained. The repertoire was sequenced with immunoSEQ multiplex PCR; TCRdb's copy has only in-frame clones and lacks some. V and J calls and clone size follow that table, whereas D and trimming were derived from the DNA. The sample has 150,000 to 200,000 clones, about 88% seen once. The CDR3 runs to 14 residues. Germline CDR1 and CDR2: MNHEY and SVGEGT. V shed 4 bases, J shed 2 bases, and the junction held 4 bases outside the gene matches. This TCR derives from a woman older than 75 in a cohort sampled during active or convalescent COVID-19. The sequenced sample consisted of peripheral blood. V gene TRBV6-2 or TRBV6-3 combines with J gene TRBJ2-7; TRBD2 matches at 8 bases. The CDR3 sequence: CASSFSGTTYEQYF. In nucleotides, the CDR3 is TGTGCCAGCAGTTTTAGCGGGACCACCTACGAGCAGTACTTC.